This T cell receptor (beta chain) was identified during a study of blood T cell repertoires in COVID-19. With V trimmed by 6 bases and J by 1 base, 10 bases remained unmatched. CDR1 is SEHNR, CDR2 FQNEAQ, per germline (reference sequence). The CDR3 is 16 residues long. Produced via immunoSEQ multiplex PCR; TCRdb's table is partial and in-frame only. The repertoire holds 97,000 or so clones, around 80% seen once, with over 9.5% in the top ten. The sequenced material came from peripheral blood. This TCR was recovered from a man in his 70s with acute or convalescent COVID-19. The chain has TRBV7-9 and TRBJ1-1, with 8 bases identical to TRBD1. In nucleotides, the CDR3 is TGTGCCAGCAGTTCCTACCTAGGACAGGGGAACACTGAAGCTTTCTTT. Encoded protein: CASSSYLGQGNTEAFF.